These 10 T cell receptor beta chains share one sample of origin, sequenced in a study of blood T cells in healthy people across ages. A sample-barcoded 5' primer and a J-beta primer mix were used in a second PCR of roughly 7 to 12 cycles. TCRdb analysed the 5' RACE reads with MiXCR anew, one entry per CDR3 protein. Altogether about 1.6 million distinct CDR3 sequences are present, approximately 32% being singletons, with the ten largest covering roughly 12%. Sequenced: blood. These TCRs come from a woman aged 30 to 39 in good health.

This clonotype was seen only a few times. The chain combines TRBV11-2 with TRBJ2-5, with a tentative D call TRBD2 (5 bases). This CDR3 is 14 amino acids long. The germline V gene encodes CDR1 SGHAT and CDR2 FQNNGV. Between the trimmed V and J ends, which lost 2 bases and 0 bases, there was a span of 7 bases. DNA for the CDR3: TGTGCCAGCAGCTTACTCGGGGACCAAGAGACCCAGTACTTC. Protein product: CASSLLGDQETQYF.

J is TRBJ1-4 and V is TRBV9; D is unresolved. CDR1 and CDR2 from the germline V gene are SGDLS and YYNGEE. Trimming shortened V by 9 bases and J by 13 bases, and 13 bases separated the two germline ends. CDR3 length: 10 amino acids. Written as DNA, the CDR3 is TGTGCCACCCGCCCGGACGGACTGTTTTTT. The encoded protein is CATRPDGLFF.

This clonotype showed up just once. The gene calls are TRBV18 and TRBJ1-4, with TRBD1 matching 7 bases. V dropped 3 bases and J dropped 2; count of bases not matched to a gene: 6. This CDR3 is 16 amino acids long. Germline-derived CDR1 and CDR2 are KGHSH and LQKENI. Written as DNA, the CDR3 is TGTGCCAGCTCACCGGGACAGCGAGGTACTAATGAAAAACTGTTTTTT. Translation: CASSPGQRGTNEKLFF. Variable domain in full (rest from reference TRBV18 and TRBJ1-4): NAGVMQNPRHLVRRRGQEARLRCSPMKGHSHVYWYRQLPEEGLKFMVYLQKENIIDESGMPKERFSAEFPKEGPSILRIQQVVRGDSAAYFCASSPGQRGTNEKLFFGSGTQLSVL.

This clonotype was counted only a few times. This rearrangement joins TRBV4-1 to TRBJ2-7, with 12 bases fitting TRBD2. The CDR3 has 17 residues. With 1 base clipped from V and 2 bases from J, the junction kept 6 bases outside the gene matches. The germline gives CDR1 MGHRA, CDR2 YSYEKL. The CDR3 reads CASSQVGTSGSTYEQYF. The CDR3 DNA reads TGCGCCAGCAGCCAAGTGGGGACTAGCGGGTCGACCTACGAGCAGTACTTC.

Notes on this clonotype: It may be a read error: a sequence one base away is much more abundant. The CDR3 bases are TGCAGCGTTGGGGTTCAGATTTGGGAGTACCAAGAGACCCAGTACTTC. It translates to CSVGVQIWEYQETQYF. The chain recombines TRBV29-1 with TRBJ2-5; maybe TRBD2 (5 bases). The CDR3 has 16 amino acids. V was cut by 4 bases and J by 0 bases, with 18 bases left in between. Germline loops: CDR1 SQVTM, CDR2 ANQGSEA.

The chain's CDR3 is CSARRAGGEGYTF. The DNA of the CDR3 is TGCAGTGCTAGGAGGGCAGGGGGCGAGGGCTACACCTTC. The chain joins TRBV20-1 to TRBJ1-2; 8 bases match TRBD1. V was pared by 3 bases and J by 8 bases, with 8 bases of the junction left unmatched. CDR3 length: 13 amino acids. Germline V gene sequence: CDR1 DFQATT, CDR2 SNEGSKA (reference sequence).

This chain links TRBV6-2 or TRBV6-3 with TRBJ2-7, with TRBD1 identical over 9 bases. V gave up 4 bases and J gave up 2 bases; unmatched junction bases: 6. The CDR3 is 15 residues long. CDR1 and CDR2 from the germline V gene are MNHEY and SVGEGT. The CDR3 is CASSSTGTGTYEQYF. The CDR3 coding sequence is TGTGCCAGCAGTTCAACAGGGACAGGGACCTACGAGCAGTACTTC.

The chain uses TRBV6-1 and TRBJ2-7; D possibly corresponds to TRBD2 (6 bases). The CDR3 length is 14 residues. In germline, CDR1 is MNHNS, CDR2 SASEGT. The V and J ends lost 6 bases and 4 bases respectively, with 16 bases between them. The CDR3 DNA reads as TGTGCCAGCAGGGGGGGTCTCGGGGCGTACGAGCAGTACTTC. This sequence encodes CASRGGLGAYEQYF.

The chain joins TRBV20-1 to TRBJ2-1; perhaps TRBD2 as D (6 bases). Germline V gives CDR1 DFQATT, CDR2 SNEGSKA (reference sequence). This CDR3 has 16 amino acids. V was shortened by 0 bases and J by 5 bases, with 17 bases between the two germline ends. The CDR3 bases are TGCAGTGCTAGAGACCCGCAGGCGGGGACTCACAATGAGCAGTTCTTC. Protein: CSARDPQAGTHNEQFF.

This clonotype appeared a few times. The chain carries TRBV12-5 and TRBJ2-1; 13 bases match TRBD2. Per the germline V gene, CDR1 is LGHNT and CDR2 is FRNRAP. The CDR3 consists of 20 residues. Trimming took 0 bases from V and 0 from J; bases not matched to a gene: 8. The CDR3 coding sequence is TGTGCTAGTGGTTTGGTACTAGCGGGGGGGCCCGATAGCTCCTACAATGAGCAGTTCTTC. This encodes CASGLVLAGGPDSSYNEQFF.